One T cell receptor beta chain is described in this entry. The data were obtained in a study of blood T cell repertoires in COVID-19. Produced via immunoSEQ multiplex PCR; TCRdb's table is partial and in-frame only. This table holds hundreds of thousands of clones, around 87% found once. Trimming stripped 3 bases from V and 2 bases from J, with 3 bases between. CDR1 SGHTA and CDR2 FQGNSA come from the germline V gene. This CDR3 comprises 12 residues. The sample was PBMCs or T cells enriched from blood (not recorded which). The TCR was taken from a man between 40 and 49 years old in a cohort exposed to, infected with or recovered from COVID-19 (not recorded which). The chain links TRBV7-2 to TRBJ2-3; unclear D gene. The CDR3 is CASSFYTDTQYF. The CDR3 DNA is TGTGCCAGCAGCTTTTACACAGATACGCAGTATTTT.